Below are 10 T cell receptor beta chains sequenced from a single sample in a study of response to subunit inactivated influenza vaccine. MiXCR, applied by TCRdb to the RT-PCR reads, yields one record per CDR3 protein. The sample has 300,000 to 350,000 distinct CDR3 sequences, just over 20% seen once; the top ten hold 10%. Sequences were derived from PBMCs from blood, sampled less than 22 months after vaccination. Receptor source: a man aged 50-75 years who received an inactivated influenza vaccine.

Only a few counts were recorded for this clonotype. The CDR3 DNA reads TGTGCCAGCAGGGTAGACAGTGTTAATTCACCCCTCCACTTT. It specifies CASRVDSVNSPLHF. The genes are TRBV12-3 or TRBV12-4 and TRBJ1-6; D is possibly TRBD1 (5 bases). Trimming stripped 6 bases from V and 6 bases from J, with 12 bases between. The CDR3 has 14 amino acids.

Details on this clonotype: This may be a read error, as it is one base from a much larger clone. This chain links TRBV7-9 with TRBJ1-4; D is uncertain. The CDR3 is made up of 13 amino acids. Per germline, CDR1 SEHNR and CDR2 FQNEAQ (reference sequence). The CDR3 sequence: CASSLSGNERLFF. The CDR3, as DNA: TGTGCCAGCAGCTTATCGGGTAATGAAAGACTGTTTTTT.

In its sample, this clonotype was seen a few times. The chain is built from TRBV25-1 and TRBJ2-7, with TRBD2 identical over 8 bases. This CDR3 spans 15 amino acids. V shed 7 bases and J 2 bases; nucleotides not matched to a gene: 10. In germline, CDR1 is MGHDK, CDR2 SYGVNS. The CDR3 nucleotides read TGTGCCAGCACTAAAGCGGGAGCCTCCCCCTACGAGCAGTACTTC. Amino acids: CASTKAGASPYEQYF.

To note about this clonotype: A read error is possible here, since a much larger clone lies one base away. J is TRBJ1-1 and V is TRBV20-1; D gene unclear. Germline assignment: CDR1 DFQATT and CDR2 SNEGSKA (reference sequence). V was pared by 5 bases and J by 1 base, with 5 bases between. The CDR3 is made up of 11 amino acids. The CDR3: CSAPENTEAFF. CDR3 sequence (DNA): TGCAGTGCTCCCGAGAACACTGAAGCTTTCTTT.

The rearrangement links TRBV3-1 to TRBJ1-1; a weak D match, TRBD1 (6 bases). From germline, CDR1 is LGHDT and CDR2 YNNKEL (reference sequence). This CDR3 is 14 amino acids long. The V gene lost 1 base and the J gene lost 5 bases, with 11 bases spanning the gap. The DNA of the CDR3 is TGTGCCAGCAGCCAAGGAGGGGGGCAGACTGAAGCTTTCTTT. Amino acid sequence: CASSQGGGQTEAFF.

This clonotype has more than one count but fewer than ten. The V call is TRBV28, the J call TRBJ2-7; the D is unclear. V dropped 5 bases and J dropped 0 bases, with 8 bases sitting between them. Germline V lookup: CDR1 MDHEN, CDR2 SYDVKM. The length of the CDR3 is 13 residues. CDR3 coding DNA: TGTGCCAGCAGTATAACTCCCTCCTACGAGCAGTACTTC. Encoded protein: CASSITPSYEQYF.

The table lists this clonotype with a few counts. The CDR3 here is CASSFDPQGVESPLHF. In DNA, the CDR3 is TGTGCCAGCAGTTTCGATCCACAGGGGGTGGAGTCACCCCTCCACTTT. The rearrangement joins TRBV28 to TRBJ1-6; 8 bases fit TRBD1. Germline CDR1 MDHEN, CDR2 SYDVKM. The CDR3 is 16 amino acids. V shed 3 bases, J shed 10 bases, and the junction held 11 bases outside the gene matches.

The chain carries TRBV20-1 and TRBJ2-7; possibly TRBD2 for D (5 bases). The CDR3 consists of 17 residues. Trimming removed 0 bases from V and 0 bases from J, with 18 bases in between. Germline loops: CDR1 DFQATT, CDR2 SNEGSKA (reference sequence). CDR3 sequence (DNA): TGCAGTGCTAGAGATCGGTTCGGCGGGTTACCCTCCTACGAGCAGTACTTC. This gives the protein CSARDRFGGLPSYEQYF.

This clonotype was observed a handful of times. This chain uses TRBV20-1 with TRBJ1-5; a possible D gene is TRBD1 (6 bases). The germline V gene has CDR1 DFQATT and CDR2 SNEGSKA (reference sequence). This CDR3 has 15 amino acids. Trimming left V 0 bases short and J 3 bases short, with 12 bases between. The CDR3 nucleotides are TGCAGTGCTAGAGAACCTACAGGGAACAATCAGCCCCAGCATTTT. Translated: CSAREPTGNNQPQHF.

The chain employs TRBV9 and TRBJ2-3, with TRBD2 identical over 11 bases. In germline, CDR1 is SGDLS, CDR2 YYNGEE. Trimming cost V 5 bases and J 2 bases; bases outside gene matches: 7. The CDR3 sequence is 16 residues long. CDR3 DNA sequence: TGTGCCAGCAGACCAACTAGCGGGGGACTCACAGATACGCAGTATTTT. Residues: CASRPTSGGLTDTQYF.